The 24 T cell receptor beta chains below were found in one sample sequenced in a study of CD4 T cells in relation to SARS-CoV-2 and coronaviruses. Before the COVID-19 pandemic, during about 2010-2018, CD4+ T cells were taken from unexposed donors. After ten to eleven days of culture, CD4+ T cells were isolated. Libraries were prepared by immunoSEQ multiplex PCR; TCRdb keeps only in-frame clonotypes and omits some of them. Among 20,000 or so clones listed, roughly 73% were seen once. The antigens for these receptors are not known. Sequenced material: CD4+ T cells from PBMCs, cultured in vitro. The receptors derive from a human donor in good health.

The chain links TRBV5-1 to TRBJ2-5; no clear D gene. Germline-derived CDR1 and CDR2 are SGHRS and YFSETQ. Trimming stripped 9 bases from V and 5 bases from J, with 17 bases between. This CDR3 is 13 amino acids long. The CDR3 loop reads CATRLGPSETQYF. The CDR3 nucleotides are TGCGCCACCCGGTTAGGTCCATCCGAGACCCAGTACTTC.

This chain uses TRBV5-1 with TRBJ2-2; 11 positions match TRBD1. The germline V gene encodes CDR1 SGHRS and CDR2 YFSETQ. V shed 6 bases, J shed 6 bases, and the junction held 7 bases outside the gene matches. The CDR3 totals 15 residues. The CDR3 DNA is TGCGCCAGCACCCCTTGGACAGGGGGCCCCGGGGAGCTGTTTTTT. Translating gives CASTPWTGGPGELFF. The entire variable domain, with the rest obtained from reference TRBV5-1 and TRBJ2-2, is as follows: KAGVTQTPRYLIKTRGQQVTLSCSPISGHRSVSWYQQTPGQGLQFLFEYFSETQRNKGNFPGRFSGRQFSNSRSEMNVSTLELGDSALYLCASTPWTGGPGELFFGEGSRLTVL.

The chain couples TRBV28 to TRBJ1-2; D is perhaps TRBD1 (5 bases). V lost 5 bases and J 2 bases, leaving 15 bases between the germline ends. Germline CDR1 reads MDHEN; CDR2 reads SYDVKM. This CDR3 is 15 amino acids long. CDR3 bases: TGTGCCAGCAGTCCACATGGGGGACCGAACTATGGCTACACCTTC. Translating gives CASSPHGGPNYGYTF.

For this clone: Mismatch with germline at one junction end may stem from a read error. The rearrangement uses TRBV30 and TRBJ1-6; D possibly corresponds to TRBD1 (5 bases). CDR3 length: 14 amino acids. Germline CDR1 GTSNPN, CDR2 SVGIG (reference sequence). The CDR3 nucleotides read TGTGCCTGGAACGGGGCCTCCAATAATTCACCCCTCCACTTT. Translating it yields CAWNGASNNSPLHF.

DNA for the CDR3: TGTGCTAGTGGTCCGGCCCCCCCTGACAGTCAGATTAGCACAGATACGCAGTATTTT. Residues: CASGPAPPDSQISTDTQYF. This chain joins TRBV12-5 and TRBJ2-3; D might be TRBD1 (5 bases). The CDR3 length is 19 residues. The germline V gene has CDR1 LGHNT and CDR2 FRNRAP. The V gene lost 5 bases and the J gene lost 0 bases, with 24 bases spanning the gap.

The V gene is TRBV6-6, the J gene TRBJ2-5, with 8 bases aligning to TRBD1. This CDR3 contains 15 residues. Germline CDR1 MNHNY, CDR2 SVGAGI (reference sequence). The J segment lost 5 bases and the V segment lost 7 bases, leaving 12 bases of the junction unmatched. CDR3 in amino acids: CASTRTGPPPETQYF. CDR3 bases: TGTGCCAGCACCAGGACAGGGCCACCCCCCGAGACCCAGTACTTC.

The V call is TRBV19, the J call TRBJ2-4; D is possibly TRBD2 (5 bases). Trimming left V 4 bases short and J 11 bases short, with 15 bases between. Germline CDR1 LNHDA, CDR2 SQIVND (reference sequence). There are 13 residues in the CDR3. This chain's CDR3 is CASSTGSRGVQYF. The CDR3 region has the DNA TGTGCCAGTAGTACGGGATCCAGAGGCGTTCAGTACTTC. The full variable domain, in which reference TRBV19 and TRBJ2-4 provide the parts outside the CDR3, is DGGITQSPKYLFRKEGQNVTLSCEQNLNHDAMYWYRQDPGQGLRLIYYSQIVNDFQKGDIAEGYSVSREKKESFPLTVTSAQKNPTAFYLCASSTGSRGVQYFGAGTRLSVL.

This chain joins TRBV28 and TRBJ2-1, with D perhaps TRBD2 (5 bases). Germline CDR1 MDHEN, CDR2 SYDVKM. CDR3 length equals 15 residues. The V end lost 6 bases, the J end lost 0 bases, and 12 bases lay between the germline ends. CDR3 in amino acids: CASRKERSSYNEQFF. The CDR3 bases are TGTGCCAGCAGGAAAGAGCGGAGCTCCTACAATGAGCAGTTCTTC. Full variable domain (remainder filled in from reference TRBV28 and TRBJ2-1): DVKVTQSSRYLVKRTGEKVFLECVQDMDHENMFWYRQDPGLGLRLIYFSYDVKMKEKGDIPEGYSVSREKKERFSLILESASTNQTSMYLCASRKERSSYNEQFFGPGTRLTVL.

CDR3 in DNA: TGTGCCAGCAGCTATGGGACAGGGGGCACTGAAGCTTTCTTT. It codes for CASSYGTGGTEAFF. The chain links TRBV7-8 to TRBJ1-1, with 11 bases aligning to TRBD1. The CDR3 runs 14 residues. V lost 4 bases, J lost 4 bases, and 2 bases stayed unmatched. Germline assignment: CDR1 SGHVS and CDR2 FQNEAQ. Using reference TRBV7-8 and TRBJ1-1 for the parts outside the CDR3, the full variable domain is GAGVSQSPRYKVAKRGQDVALRCDPISGHVSLFWYQQALGQGPEFLTYFQNEAQLDKSGLPSDRFFAERPEGSVSTLKIQRTQQEDSAVYLCASSYGTGGTEAFFGQGTRLTVV.

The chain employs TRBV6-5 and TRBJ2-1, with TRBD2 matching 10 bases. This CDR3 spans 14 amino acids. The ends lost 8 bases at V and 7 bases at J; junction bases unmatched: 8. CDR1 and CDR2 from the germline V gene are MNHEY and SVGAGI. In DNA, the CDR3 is TGTGCCAGCCGGCCTAGCGGGAGTGAGAATGAGCAGTTCTTC. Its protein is CASRPSGSENEQFF.

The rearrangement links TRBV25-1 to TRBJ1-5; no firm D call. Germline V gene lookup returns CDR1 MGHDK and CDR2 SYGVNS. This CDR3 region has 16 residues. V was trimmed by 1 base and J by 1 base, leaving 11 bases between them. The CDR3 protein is CASSESAPGSNQPQHF. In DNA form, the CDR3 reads TGTGCCAGCAGTGAATCAGCCCCGGGGAGCAATCAGCCCCAGCATTTT. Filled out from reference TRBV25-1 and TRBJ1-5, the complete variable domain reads EADIYQTPRYLVIGTGKKITLECSQTMGHDKMYWYQQDPGMELHLIHYSYGVNSTEKGDLSSESTVSRIRTEHFPLTLESARPSHTSQYLCASSESAPGSNQPQHFGDGTRLSIL.

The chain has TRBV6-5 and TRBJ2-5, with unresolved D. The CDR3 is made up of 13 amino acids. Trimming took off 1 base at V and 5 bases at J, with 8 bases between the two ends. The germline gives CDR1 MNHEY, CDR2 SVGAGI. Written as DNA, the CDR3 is TGTGCCAGCAGTTACTTGGAAGGGGAGACCCAGTACTTC. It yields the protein CASSYLEGETQYF.

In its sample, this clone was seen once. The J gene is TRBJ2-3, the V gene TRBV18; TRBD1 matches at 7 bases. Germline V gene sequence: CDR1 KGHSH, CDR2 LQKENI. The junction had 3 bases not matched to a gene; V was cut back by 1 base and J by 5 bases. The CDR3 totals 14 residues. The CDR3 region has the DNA TGTGCCAGCTCACCACAGGGGGCGATAGATACGCAGTATTTT. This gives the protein CASSPQGAIDTQYF.

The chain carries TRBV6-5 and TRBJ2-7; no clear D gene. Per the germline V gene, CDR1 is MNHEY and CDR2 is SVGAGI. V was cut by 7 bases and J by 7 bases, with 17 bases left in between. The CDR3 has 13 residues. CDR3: CASTSGAAEEQYF. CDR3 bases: TGTGCCAGCACAAGTGGTGCGGCAGAAGAGCAGTACTTC.

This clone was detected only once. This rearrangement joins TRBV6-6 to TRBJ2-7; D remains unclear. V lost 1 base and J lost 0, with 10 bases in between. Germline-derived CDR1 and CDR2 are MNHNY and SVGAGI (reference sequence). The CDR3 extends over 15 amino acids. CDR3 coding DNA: TGTGCCAGCAGTTACTTAGAGGACGGCTCCTACGAGCAGTACTTC. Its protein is CASSYLEDGSYEQYF.

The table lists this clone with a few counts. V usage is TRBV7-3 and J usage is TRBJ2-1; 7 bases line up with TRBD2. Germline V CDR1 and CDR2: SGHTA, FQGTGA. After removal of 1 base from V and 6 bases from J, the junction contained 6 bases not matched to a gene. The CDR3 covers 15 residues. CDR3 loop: CASSLSGGSGNEQFF. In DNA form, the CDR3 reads TGTGCCAGCAGCTTAAGTGGCGGGAGTGGCAATGAGCAGTTCTTC.

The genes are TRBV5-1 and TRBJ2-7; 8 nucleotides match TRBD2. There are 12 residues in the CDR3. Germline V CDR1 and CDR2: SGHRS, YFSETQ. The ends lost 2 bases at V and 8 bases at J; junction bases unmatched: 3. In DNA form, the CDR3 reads TGCGCCAGCAGCTTAGCGGGAGCACAGCAGTACTTC. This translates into CASSLAGAQQYF. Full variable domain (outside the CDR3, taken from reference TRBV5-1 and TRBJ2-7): KAGVTQTPRYLIKTRGQQVTLSCSPISGHRSVSWYQQTPGQGLQFLFEYFSETQRNKGNFPGRFSGRQFSNSRSEMNVSTLELGDSALYLCASSLAGAQQYFGPGTRLTVT.

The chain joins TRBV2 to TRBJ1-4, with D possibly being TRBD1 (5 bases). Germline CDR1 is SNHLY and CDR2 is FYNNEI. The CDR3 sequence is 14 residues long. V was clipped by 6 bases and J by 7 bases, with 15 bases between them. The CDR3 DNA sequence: TGTGCCAGCAGCGGGCAAGGGGTCGGTGAAAAACTGTTTTTT. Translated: CASSGQGVGEKLFF. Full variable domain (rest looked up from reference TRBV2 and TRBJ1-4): EPEVTQTPSHQVTQMGQEVILRCVPISNHLYFYWYRQILGQKVEFLVSFYNNEISEKSEIFDDQFSVERPDGSNFTLKIRSTKLEDSAMYFCASSGQGVGEKLFFGSGTQLSVL.

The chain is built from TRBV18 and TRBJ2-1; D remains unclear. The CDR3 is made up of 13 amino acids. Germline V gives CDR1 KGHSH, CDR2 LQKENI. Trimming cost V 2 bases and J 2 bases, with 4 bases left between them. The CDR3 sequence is CASSPRPYNEQFF. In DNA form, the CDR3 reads TGTGCCAGCTCACCAAGGCCCTACAATGAGCAGTTCTTC.

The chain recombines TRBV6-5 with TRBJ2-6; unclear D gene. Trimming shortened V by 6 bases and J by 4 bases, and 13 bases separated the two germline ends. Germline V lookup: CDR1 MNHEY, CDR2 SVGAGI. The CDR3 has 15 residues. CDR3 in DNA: TGTGCCAGCAGCTTACATCCCGCCGGGGCCAACGTCCTGACTTTC. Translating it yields CASSLHPAGANVLTF.

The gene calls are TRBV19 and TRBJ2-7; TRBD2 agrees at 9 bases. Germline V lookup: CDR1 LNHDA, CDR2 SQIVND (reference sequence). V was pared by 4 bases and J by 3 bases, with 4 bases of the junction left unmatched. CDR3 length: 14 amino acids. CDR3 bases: TGTGCCAGTAGTAAGGGTAGCGGGAGCTACGAGCAGTACTTC. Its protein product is CASSKGSGSYEQYF.

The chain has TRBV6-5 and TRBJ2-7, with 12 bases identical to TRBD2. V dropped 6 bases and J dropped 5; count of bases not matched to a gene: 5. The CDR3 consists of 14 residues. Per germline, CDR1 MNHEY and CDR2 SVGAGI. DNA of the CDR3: TGTGCCAGCAGGGGAACTAGCGGGAGGAACGAGCAGTACTTC. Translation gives CASRGTSGRNEQYF.

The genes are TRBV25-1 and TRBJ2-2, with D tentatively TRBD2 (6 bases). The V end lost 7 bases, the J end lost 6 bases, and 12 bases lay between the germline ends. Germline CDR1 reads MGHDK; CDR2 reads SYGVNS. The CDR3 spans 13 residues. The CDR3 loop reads CASNYGGSGELFF. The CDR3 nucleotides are TGTGCCAGCAACTACGGGGGTTCCGGGGAGCTGTTTTTT.

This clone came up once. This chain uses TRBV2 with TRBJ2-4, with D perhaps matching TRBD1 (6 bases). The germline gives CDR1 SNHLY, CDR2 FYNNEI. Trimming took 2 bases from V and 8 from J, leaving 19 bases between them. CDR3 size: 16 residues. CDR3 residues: CASSELQGTRGDIQYF. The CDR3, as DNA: TGTGCCAGCAGTGAACTTCAGGGGACCCGAGGAGACATTCAGTACTTC.